This TCR beta chain appears in the sequencing data of a study of cytomegalovirus exposure and HLA in healthy donors. V shed 0 bases and J 4 bases; nucleotides not matched to a gene: 2. The germline V gene encodes CDR1 LGHNA and CDR2 YNFKEQ. The CDR3 loop spans 16 amino acids. Points from the study as a whole: As was reported, the HLA-A and HLA-B alleles of most subjects were accurately predicted from TCR beta sequences. Sequencing depth across donors, presence/absence analyses assumed, was roughly uniform. Researchers reported from a later analysis that most CMV-associated TCR beta chains appeared HLA-restricted.

PCR employed 60 Vbeta and 13 Jbeta primers. Data came from immunoSEQ multiplex PCR; TCRdb stores just in-frame clones and leaves some out. The sample carries about 200,000 clones, approximately 85% recorded once. About this clone: What it binds is not known.

The receptor comes from a man between 18 and 29 years old in good health and CMV-seronegative. Specimen: PBMCs. The chain combines TRBV4-2 with TRBJ2-1, with 11 positions matching TRBD2. In DNA form, the CDR3 reads TGTGCCAGCAGCCAAGATCGGACTAGCGGGTACAATGAGCAGTTCTTC. This gives the protein CASSQDRTSGYNEQFF.